This is a list of T cell receptor beta chains from one sample in a study of brain metastases from non-small cell lung cancer. Measured with immunoSEQ multiplex PCR; TCRdb has only the in-frame clones, and not every one. There are about 15,000 clones in the sample; about 80% occur only once, and 7.5% to 9.5% lies in the top ten. Sequenced: primary lung tumor tissue. The receptors here all came from a donor aged 40 or over with non-small cell lung cancer. Both conserved end residues are part of each CDR3. A D gene is named only where the DNA matches it firmly. For some rows the clone size is stated as once, few or many, or as a class when expanded; others skip it.

J gene | D gene | V gene | clone size | CDR3 protein | CDR3 DNA
TRBJ1-2 | - | TRBV3-1/TRBV3-2 | - | CASSQEGTRPRF | TGTGCCAGCAGCCAAGAGGGGACGCGCCCCCGCTTC
TRBJ1-1 | - | TRBV29-1 | - | CSVEARRGTEAFF | TGCAGCGTTGAGGCCAGGCGGGGCACTGAAGCTTTCTTT
TRBJ1-2 | TRBD1 | TRBV19 | - | CASSIGFWDRNNYGYTF | TGTGCCAGTAGTATTGGATTTTGGGACAGAAATAACTATGGCTACACCTTC
TRBJ1-2 | - | TRBV28 | - | CASTLQGPYYGYTF | TGTGCCAGCACGTTACAGGGACCGTACTATGGCTACACCTTC
TRBJ2-1 | TRBD2 | TRBV6-4 | - | CASSHSGGSGEQFF | TGTGCCAGCAGCCATAGCGGGGGTAGTGGTGAGCAGTTCTTC
TRBJ1-5 | - | TRBV18 | once | CASSPAGRGNQPQHF | TGTGCCAGCTCCCCAGCGGGTCGAGGCAATCAGCCCCAGCATTTT
TRBJ1-1 | - | TRBV9 | - | CASSGGRPREGTEAFF | TGTGCCAGCAGCGGGGGCAGGCCGAGAGAAGGGACTGAAGCTTTCTTT
TRBJ1-3 | - | TRBV5-1 | - | CASSLDRAYGNTIYF | TGCGCCAGCAGCTTGGACAGGGCTTACGGAAACACCATATATTTT
TRBJ1-1 | - | TRBV30 | - | CAWNPGRSSEAFF | TGTGCCTGGAATCCGGGGAGGTCCTCTGAAGCTTTCTTT
TRBJ1-1 | - | TRBV10-2 | - | CASSGNGMNTEAFF | TGCGCCAGCAGTGGGAACGGTATGAACACTGAAGCTTTCTTT
TRBJ1-5 | - | TRBV30 | - | CAWSEGKGNQPQHF | TGTGCCTGGAGCGAAGGGAAGGGCAATCAGCCTCAGCATTTT
TRBJ2-2 | TRBD1 | TRBV2 | few | CASRGQGGGELFF | TGTGCCAGCAGGGGACAGGGGGGCGGGGAGCTGTTTTTT
TRBJ1-2 | TRBD1 | TRBV7-9 | - | CASSQDRTGYTF | TGTGCCAGCAGCCAGGACAGGACCGGCTACACCTTC
TRBJ2-2 | - | TRBV2 | - | CASRGSRAYTGELFF | TGTGCCAGCAGGGGTAGTCGAGCGTACACCGGGGAGCTGTTTTTT
TRBJ1-1 | - | TRBV4-2 | - | CASSPAPETGGGTEAFF | TGTGCCAGCAGCCCAGCACCTGAGACAGGTGGGGGCACTGAAGCTTTCTTT
TRBJ2-3 | - | TRBV19 | - | CASSRSPGRGDTQYF | TGTGCCAGTAGTAGGTCTCCCGGTAGAGGGGATACGCAGTATTTT
TRBJ1-2 | - | TRBV18 | once | CASSPQYGYTF | TGTGCCAGCTCACCGCAGTATGGCTACACCTTC
TRBJ2-3 | TRBD2 | TRBV24-1 | - | CATSDPSGVTRNTDTQYF | TGTGCCACCAGTGATCCTAGCGGGGTCACCCGCAACACAGATACGCAGTATTTT
TRBJ1-5 | - | TRBV19 | - | CASNPEGPGNQPQHF | TGTGCCAGTAACCCGGAGGGCCCGGGCAATCAGCCCCAGCATTTT
TRBJ2-5 | - | TRBV20-1 | - | CSARKDETQYF | TGCAGTGCTAGAAAGGACGAGACCCAGTACTTC
TRBJ1-2 | - | TRBV4-3 | once | CASSQEWISGRTF | TGCGCCAGCAGCCAAGAATGGATCTCAGGGAGAACCTTC
TRBJ2-1 | - | TRBV19 | once | CASRGSSSYNEQFF | TGTGCCAGTAGAGGGTCCAGCTCCTACAATGAGCAGTTCTTC
TRBJ1-2 | - | TRBV4-1 | - | CASSQDLGTGYTF | TGCGCCAGCAGCCAAGATCTAGGTACCGGTTACACCTTC
TRBJ2-3 | - | TRBV5-4 | - | CASSLVLAGTDTQYF | TGTGCCAGCAGCTTGGTGCTAGCAGGCACAGATACGCAGTATTTT